These T cell receptor beta chains were read from a single sample in a study of CD8 T cells in Susac syndrome. TCRdb analysed the immunoSEQ multiplex PCR reads with MiXCR anew, one entry per CDR3 protein. The sample has 240,000 or so distinct CDR3 sequences; around 96% are singletons. The sequenced material came from CD4+ T cells from PBMCs. The origin of the receptors is a human donor with Susac syndrome. Each CDR3 is given with its conserved first and last residue.

V gene	J gene	CDR3 protein
TRBV20-1	TRBJ2-1	CSARPGTSGGKHYNEQFF
TRBV19	TRBJ2-2	CASSRNRGTGELFF
TRBV15	TRBJ1-2	CATSGDVTGAPYTF
TRBV29-1	TRBJ1-2	CSAELTVNYGYTF
TRBV29-1	TRBJ1-4	CSVAVATNEKLFF
TRBV29-1	TRBJ1-1	CSVEAGQEAFF
TRBV20-1	TRBJ1-1	CSNREDTEAFF
TRBV30	TRBJ1-1	CAWLGGAYTEAFF
TRBV6-5	TRBJ1-2	CASSSADRGGNGYTF
TRBV20-1	TRBJ2-1	CSARQLRSYNEQFF
TRBV30	TRBJ2-5	CAWRRVGQETQYF
TRBV29-1	TRBJ1-1	CSVTALHRGLTEAFF
TRBV6-5	TRBJ2-5	CASSSHRRSETQYF
TRBV6-6	TRBJ2-7	CASSYWDTVKGDEQYF
TRBV4-1	TRBJ2-4	CASSQGATENRNIQYF
TRBV7-2	TRBJ2-3	CASSLAPAPRDTQYF
TRBV2	TRBJ2-1	CASRRLAGRKGEQFF
TRBV29-1	TRBJ2-1	CSAAGGPNEQFF
TRBV7-9	TRBJ2-1	CASSRPHSGRNGNEQFF
TRBV6-5	TRBJ2-7	CASSYRLPGLAGDEQYF
TRBV7-8	TRBJ2-5	CAGTGGETQYF
TRBV5-4	TRBJ2-4	CASSLGPGQTSKNIQYF
TRBV7-9	TRBJ2-1	CTSSRNSYNEQFF
TRBV20-1	TRBJ1-5	CSAREASRDQPQHF
TRBV20-1	TRBJ2-1	CSAKRDLYNEQFF
TRBV5-4	TRBJ1-2	CASTINPGSGTGISNYGYTF
TRBV30	TRBJ2-3	CAWSRTSGRSGSTDTQYF
TRBV7-9	TRBJ1-5	CASSYQGDQPQHF
TRBV3-1	TRBJ1-1	CASSRQGQGTEAFF
TRBV18	TRBJ2-2	CASSPGGLDTGELFF
TRBV30	TRBJ2-3	CAWTRGPDTQYF
TRBV10-3	TRBJ1-2	CAIRGTGGLYGYTF
TRBV6-5	TRBJ2-7	CASTRTSGSGYEQYF
TRBV7-9	TRBJ2-7	CASSFQSLQGEGEQYF
TRBV30	TRBJ1-2	CAWSPLTARSYGYTF
TRBV30	TRBJ1-2	CAWSFRTGDYGYTF
TRBV11-1	TRBJ2-5	CASSSGTGYETQYF
TRBV14	TRBJ2-3	CASSQRLAGGDTQYF
TRBV12-3/TRBV12-4	TRBJ2-7	CASSPPTSGKAEQYF
TRBV5-1	TRBJ2-3	CASTTGTGIGSTDTQYF
TRBV12-3/TRBV12-4	TRBJ2-7	CASRRRRVDEQYF
TRBV9	TRBJ1-2	CASSVDKSNYGYTF
TRBV5-1	TRBJ1-4	CASSLSIQGEKLFF
TRBV7-9	TRBJ2-1	CASSPPGQRLREQFF
TRBV15	TRBJ2-7	CATSRDQVQGALGEQYF
TRBV18	TRBJ2-7	CASSPRQGDTYEQYF
TRBV30	TRBJ2-5	CAWSVHGGLAETQYF
TRBV9	TRBJ2-1	CASSPSGGLVEQFF
TRBV12-3/TRBV12-4	TRBJ1-1	CASRPPGVMSEAFF
TRBV16	TRBJ1-5	CASSPQIQPQHF
TRBV29-1	TRBJ1-3	CSVILSGNTIYF
TRBV12-3/TRBV12-4	TRBJ2-5	CASRAGRMYQETQYF
TRBV2	TRBJ2-4	CASSESMGTTGF
TRBV28	TRBJ2-7	CASSLVGLVSEQYF
TRBV27	TRBJ1-1	CASTKIPLGLHTEAFF